The T cell receptor (beta chain) under discussion was sequenced for a study of blood T cells in healthy people across ages. General study findings and limits: Roughly linear age-related decline in beta diversity appeared, significant by age roughly 40.

A second PCR, run for roughly 7 to 11 cycles, used a sample-barcoded 5' primer plus a J-beta primer mix. TCRdb reprocessed the 5' RACE reads with MiXCR, giving one entry per CDR3 protein. Of 650,000 to 1,000,000 distinct CDR3 sequences in the sample, about 34% were seen once. Worth noting for this clonotype: Antigen unknown.

Germline lookup yields CDR1 MGHRA and CDR2 YSYEKL. CDR3 length equals 16 residues. With V trimmed by 4 bases and J by 8 bases, 15 bases remained unmatched. Sequencing was performed on blood. The source of this sequence is a man between 18 and 29 years old in good health. The rearrangement joins TRBV4-1 to TRBJ1-2; 8 bases are shared with TRBD1. The CDR3 here is CASSLRAGGVRPGYTF. CDR3 coding DNA: TGCGCCAGCAGCCTACGGGCAGGGGGCGTCCGTCCGGGCTACACCTTC.